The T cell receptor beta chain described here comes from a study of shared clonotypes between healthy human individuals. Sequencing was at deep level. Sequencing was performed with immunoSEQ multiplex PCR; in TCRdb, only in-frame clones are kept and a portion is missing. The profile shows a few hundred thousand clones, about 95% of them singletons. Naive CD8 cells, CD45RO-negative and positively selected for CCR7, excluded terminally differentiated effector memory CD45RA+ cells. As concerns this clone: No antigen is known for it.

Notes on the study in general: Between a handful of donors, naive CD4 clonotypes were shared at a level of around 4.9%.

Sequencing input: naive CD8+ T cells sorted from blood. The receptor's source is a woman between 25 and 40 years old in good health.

In DNA form, the CDR3 reads TGTGCCAGCAGCTTAGCGACTAGTTTGTACGAGCAGTACTTC. The encoded protein is CASSLATSLYEQYF. The chain uses TRBV7-8 and TRBJ2-7; TRBD2 might be the D (6 bases). CDR1 is SGHVS, CDR2 FQNEAQ, per germline. V gave up 0 bases and J gave up 4 bases, with 10 bases separating them. The CDR3 is 14 residues long.